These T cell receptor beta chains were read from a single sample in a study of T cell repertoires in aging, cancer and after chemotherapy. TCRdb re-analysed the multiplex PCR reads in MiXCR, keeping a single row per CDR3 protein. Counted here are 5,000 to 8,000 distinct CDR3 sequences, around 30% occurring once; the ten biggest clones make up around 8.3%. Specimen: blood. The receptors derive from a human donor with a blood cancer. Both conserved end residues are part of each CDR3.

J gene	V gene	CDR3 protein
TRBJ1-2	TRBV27	CASSYSGLRGYTF
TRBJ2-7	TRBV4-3	CASSQGLDIFEQYF
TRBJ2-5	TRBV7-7	CASSLRDGETQYF
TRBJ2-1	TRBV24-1	CATSDPLAGTYNEQFF
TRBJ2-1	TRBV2	CASSVTLRSGEQFF
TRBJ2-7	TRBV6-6	CASSDRGPRRPYEQYF
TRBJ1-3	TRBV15	CATSREGRFSGNTIYF
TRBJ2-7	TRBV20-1	CSARSLNRETYEQYF
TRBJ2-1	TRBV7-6	CASSPSFSVNTYNEQFF
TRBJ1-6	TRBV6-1	CASSPRRSTALASPLHF
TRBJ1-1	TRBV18	CASSPFGPRNTEAFF
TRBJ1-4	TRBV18	CASSPGNEGSLREKLFF
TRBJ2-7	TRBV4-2	CASSQLDRAYEQYF
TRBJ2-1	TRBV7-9	CASSPPSGSLYNEQFF
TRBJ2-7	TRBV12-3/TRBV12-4	CASTAGAGGPYEQYF
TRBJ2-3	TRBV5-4	CASSLAAGTCDHTDTQYF
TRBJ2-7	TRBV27	CASSLWTGAVYEQYF
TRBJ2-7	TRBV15	CATSRDHGQSYEQYF
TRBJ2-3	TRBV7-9	CASSLTDTQYF
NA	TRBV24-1	CATSGQGLPYEQYF
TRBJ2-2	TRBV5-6	CASSFMGGGELFF
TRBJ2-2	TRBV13	CASFGGSYTGELFF
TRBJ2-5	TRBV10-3	CAISSSEDRGETQYF
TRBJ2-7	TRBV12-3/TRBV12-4	CASSLRRTLYEQYF
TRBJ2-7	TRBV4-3	CASSQRTGTGGYEQYF
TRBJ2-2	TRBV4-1	CASSQAAKITGELFF
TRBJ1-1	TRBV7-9	CASSLREIYTEAFF
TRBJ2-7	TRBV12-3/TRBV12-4	CASRVSGRAGEQYF
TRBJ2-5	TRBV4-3	CASSQRSASLETQYF
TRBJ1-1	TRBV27	CASSFRLLNTEAFF
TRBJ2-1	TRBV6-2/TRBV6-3	CASSPRNEQFF
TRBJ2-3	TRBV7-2	CASSLGQGTDTQYF
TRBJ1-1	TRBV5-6	CASSWVTGGAYEAFF
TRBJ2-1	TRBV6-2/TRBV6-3	CATQTSGIGLVF
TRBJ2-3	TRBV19	CATSRWGLGGTDTQYF
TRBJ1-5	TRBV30	CAWSGQGSQPQHF
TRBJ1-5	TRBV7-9	CASSLNYQPQHF
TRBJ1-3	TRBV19	CASSGAGALFSGNTIYF
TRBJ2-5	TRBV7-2	CASSLAQGREGIEEETQYF
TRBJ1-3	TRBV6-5	CASSYAGALSGNTIYF
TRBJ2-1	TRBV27	CASSYSGRALEQFF
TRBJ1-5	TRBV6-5	CASTYYRADQPQHF
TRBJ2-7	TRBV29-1	CSVGEGESYEQYF
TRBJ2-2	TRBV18	CASSRQANTGELFF
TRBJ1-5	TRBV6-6	CASSSKGQPQHF